Listed here are 24 T cell receptor beta chains from one sample, sequenced in a study of T-cell reconstitution after alpha-beta-depleted transplantation in children. A library of TCRbeta sequences, prepared with unique molecular identifiers, was generated. TCRdb reanalysed the PCR reads using MiXCR and keeps one entry per CDR3 protein. The table lists around 370,000 distinct CDR3 sequences, 10% of them singletons. Source: PBMCs from the stem cell graft donor, taken from the stem cell graft. Source of these receptors: a human donor who donated a stem cell graft to a child with acute lymphoblastic leukemia.

This clonotype was seen repeatedly, ten times or more. CDR3 amino acids: CASRRSYEQYF. CDR3 nucleotide sequence: TGTGCCAGCAGACGCTCCTACGAGCAGTACTTC. The gene calls are TRBV28 and TRBJ2-7; D not resolved. The CDR3 is 11 amino acids. Trimming removed 6 bases from V and 0 bases from J, with 3 bases in between. From germline, CDR1 is MDHEN and CDR2 SYDVKM.

A few counts support this clonotype. The chain combines TRBV6-4 with TRBJ1-1; perhaps TRBD1 as D (6 bases). The V gene's germline CDR1 is MRHNA and CDR2 SNTAGT. Trimming shortened V by 5 bases and J by 5 bases, and 12 bases separated the two germline ends. This CDR3 is 13 amino acids long. The CDR3 DNA is TGTGCCAGCAGTCGCGGGCAGGGGACTGAAGCTTTCTTT. It is translated as CASSRGQGTEAFF.

This clonotype has more than one count but fewer than ten. The chain employs TRBV7-3 and TRBJ2-2, with 11 bases matching TRBD1. This CDR3 spans 16 amino acids. CDR1 is SGHTA, CDR2 FQGTGA, per germline. J was trimmed by 2 bases and V by 5 bases; bases with no gene match: 4. CDR3 protein: CASSQGTGGNTGELFF. In DNA form, the CDR3 reads TGTGCCAGCAGCCAAGGGACAGGGGGTAACACCGGGGAGCTGTTTTTT.

This clonotype was observed a few times. The chain joins TRBV12-3 or TRBV12-4 to TRBJ2-7; TRBD2 might be the D (5 bases). There are 15 residues in the CDR3. V was trimmed by 7 bases and J by 2 bases, leaving 18 bases between them. CDR3 DNA sequence: TGTGCCAGCACCCCTAACGCCTACGGGGCCTACGAGCAGTACTTC. Its protein product is CASTPNAYGAYEQYF.

The chain uses TRBV6-5 and TRBJ1-6; TRBD1 might be the D (6 bases). CDR1 and CDR2 from the germline V gene are MNHEY and SVGAGI. Trimming removed 6 bases from V and 7 bases from J, with 13 bases in between. The CDR3 spans 14 residues. CDR3 nucleotide sequence: TGTGCCAGCAGCTCCGGACAGAGGAATTCACCCCTCCACTTT. Its translation is CASSSGQRNSPLHF.

This clonotype was observed at least ten times. This chain connects TRBV18 to TRBJ1-1; TRBD1 is a possible D gene (6 bases). Trimming shortened V by 8 bases and J by 0 bases, and 13 bases separated the two germline ends. CDR1 and CDR2 (germline): KGHSH, LQKENI. The CDR3 sequence is 14 residues long. CDR3 loop: CASSPQGMNTEAFF. The CDR3 DNA is TGTGCCAGCAGCCCCCAGGGGATGAACACTGAAGCTTTCTTT.

This clonotype was seen more than once but under ten times. The chain carries TRBV20-1 and TRBJ2-7, with 8 bases lining up with TRBD1. CDR1 is DFQATT and CDR2 is SNEGSKA in the germline V gene (reference sequence). There are 14 residues in the CDR3. V gave up 3 bases and J gave up 6 bases; unmatched junction bases: 10. CDR3 bases: TGCAGTGCTAGGAGGGCAGGGGGCATCTCCGAGCAGTACTTC. Its protein is CSARRAGGISEQYF.

This clonotype was counted at least ten times. V is TRBV7-6 and J is TRBJ2-5; the match to TRBD1 covers 7 bases. The V gene end was trimmed by 6 bases and the J gene end by 3 bases; junction bases not matched to a gene: 13. This CDR3 has 16 amino acids. CDR1 and CDR2 (germline): SGHVS, FNYEAQ. The CDR3 DNA is TGTGCCAGCAGGGATTTAAGGGGGCCCGACAAAGAGACCCAGTACTTC. This translates into CASRDLRGPDKETQYF.

This clonotype was observed a few times. The V gene is TRBV29-1, the J gene TRBJ2-2; D is uncertain. The germline gives CDR1 SQVTM, CDR2 ANQGSEA. Deletions cut 6 bases from V and 0 bases from J, with 11 bases between. The length of the CDR3 is 14 residues. CDR3 region: CSVHLAANTGELFF. CDR3 bases: TGCAGCGTCCACCTGGCAGCGAACACCGGGGAGCTGTTTTTT.

This clonotype was recorded many times. V gene TRBV7-8 combines with J gene TRBJ2-2, with D possibly being TRBD1 or TRBD2 (5 bases each). Germline V lookup: CDR1 SGHVS, CDR2 FQNEAQ. There are 17 residues in the CDR3. The V gene lost 1 base and the J gene lost 4 bases, with 16 bases spanning the gap. The CDR3 DNA sequence: TGTGCCAGCAGCTTAGACGCGTATCGGGGCCGCACCGGGGAGCTGTTTTTT. It encodes CASSLDAYRGRTGELFF.

The sample holds many counts of this clonotype. The genes are TRBV11-2 and TRBJ2-7, with D unclear. Germline CDR1 and CDR2: SGHAT and FQNNGV. The CDR3 has 14 amino acids. V lost 0 bases to trimming and J lost 2 bases, with 8 bases between them. The CDR3 here is CASSLEHGTYEQYF. The CDR3 nucleotides are TGTGCCAGCAGCTTAGAACACGGAACCTACGAGCAGTACTTC.

This clonotype appeared a few times. The chain carries TRBV5-1 and TRBJ2-5, with 7 bases lining up with TRBD1. This CDR3 spans 15 amino acids. V trimming: 4 bases; J trimming: 0 bases; junction bases outside the gene matches: 6. CDR1 and CDR2 from the germline V gene are SGHRS and YFSETQ. The CDR3 DNA follows: TGCGCCAGCAGCCCGCGGACAGGCAACCAAGAGACCCAGTACTTC. Translating it yields CASSPRTGNQETQYF.

The gene calls are TRBV12-3 or TRBV12-4 and TRBJ2-5; no clear D. V lost 2 bases and J lost 3, with 13 bases in between. This CDR3 comprises 15 residues. The DNA for the CDR3 is TGTGCCAGCAGTTTAATTCCCGGTCCGGAAGAGACCCAGTACTTC. This gives the protein CASSLIPGPEETQYF.

The table lists this clonotype with a few counts. The CDR3 spells CSARRGTGELFF. CDR3 DNA: TGCAGTGCGAGACGTGGGACCGGGGAGCTGTTTTTT. The V call is TRBV20-1, the J call TRBJ2-2; D is unclear. The CDR3 runs to 12 residues. Germline V gene lookup returns CDR1 DFQATT and CDR2 SNEGSKA (reference sequence). The V end lost 6 bases, the J end lost 5 bases, and 10 bases lay between the germline ends.

This clonotype was seen more than once but under ten times. The chain combines TRBV12-3 or TRBV12-4 with TRBJ2-6, with D perhaps matching TRBD1 (5 bases). The V and J ends lost 5 bases and 0 bases respectively, with 11 bases between them. There are 16 residues in the CDR3. The CDR3: CASSPMGHSGANVLTF. In DNA form, the CDR3 reads TGTGCCAGCAGTCCTATGGGGCACTCTGGGGCCAACGTCCTGACTTTC.

This clonotype appeared a few times. DNA of the CDR3: TGCGCCAGCAGCTTGCGTCCGGGACTAGCGGGAGGGCCCGACACCGGGGAGCTGTTTTTT. The encoded protein is CASSLRPGLAGGPDTGELFF. The J gene is TRBJ2-2, the V gene TRBV5-1, with 16 bases lining up with TRBD2. With 1 base clipped from V and 3 bases from J, the junction kept 9 bases outside the gene matches. The CDR3 covers 20 residues. Germline V gene data show CDR1 as SGHRS and CDR2 as YFSETQ.

This clonotype was recorded many times. The V gene is TRBV3-1, the J gene TRBJ2-1; 9 bases fit TRBD2. V was clipped by 0 bases and J by 2 bases; unmatched bases: 17. This CDR3 spans 21 amino acids. Germline V lookup: CDR1 LGHDT, CDR2 YNNKEL (reference sequence). CDR3 sequence (DNA): TGTGCCAGCAGCCAAGACATACTCTTAGGCCCGACTAGCGGCCCCTACAATGAGCAGTTCTTC. The encoded protein is CASSQDILLGPTSGPYNEQFF.

This clonotype was observed a handful of times. V gene TRBV5-6 combines with J gene TRBJ2-3; 8 bases fit TRBD1. The germline V gene encodes CDR1 SGHDT and CDR2 YYEEEE. Trimming took 2 bases from V and 5 from J; bases not matched to a gene: 10. CDR3 length: 16 amino acids. The CDR3, as DNA: TGTGCCAGCAGCTTCTTTTTGACAGGGGCTGAAGATACGCAGTATTTT. The encoded protein is CASSFFLTGAEDTQYF. The whole variable domain, filled in from reference TRBV5-6 and TRBJ2-3, reads DAGVTQSPTHLIKTRGQQVTLRCSPKSGHDTVSWYQQALGQGPQFIFQYYEEEERQRGNFPDRFSGHQFPNYSSELNVNALLLGDSALYLCASSFFLTGAEDTQYFGPGTRLTVL.

The gene calls are TRBV24-1 and TRBJ2-1; TRBD1 aligns across 10 bases. Losses at the gene ends were 4 bases for V and 4 bases for J; bases not matched to a gene: 9. Looked up from germline, CDR1 is KGHDR and CDR2 is SFDVKD. This CDR3 has 17 amino acids. The CDR3 DNA reads as TGTGCCACCAGTGACCGCCCGGACAGGGGGATGTACAATGAGCAGTTCTTC. Translation: CATSDRPDRGMYNEQFF.

In its sample, this clonotype was seen a few times. The chain has TRBV2 and TRBJ2-7; weak D call: TRBD2 (5 bases). Germline loops: CDR1 SNHLY, CDR2 FYNNEI. CDR3 length equals 13 residues. V was cut by 6 bases and J by 4 bases, with 13 bases left in between. DNA for the CDR3: TGTGCCAGCAGCGACTACGAGCTATACGAGCAGTACTTC. Amino acids: CASSDYELYEQYF.

The chain is built from TRBV27 and TRBJ2-7, with D perhaps matching TRBD1 or TRBD2 (5 bases each). Germline V gene data show CDR1 as MNHEY and CDR2 as SMNVEV (reference sequence). CDR3 length: 14 residues. Trimming stripped 3 bases from V and 4 bases from J, with 13 bases between. The CDR3 DNA sequence: TGTGCCAGCAGTTTCGCAGGGACCGTATACGAGCAGTACTTC. This codes for CASSFAGTVYEQYF.

This clonotype was seen a handful of times. This chain links TRBV20-1 with TRBJ2-3; 11 positions agree with TRBD2. Germline loops: CDR1 DFQATT, CDR2 SNEGSKA (reference sequence). There are 13 residues in the CDR3. With V trimmed by 5 bases and J by 5 bases, 3 bases remained unmatched. The CDR3 sequence is CSAHGLAGDTQYF. CDR3 nucleotide sequence: TGCAGTGCTCACGGACTAGCGGGAGATACGCAGTATTTT.

This clonotype was recorded many times. J is TRBJ2-3 and V is TRBV7-2; D could derive from TRBD1 or TRBD2 (5 bases each). The V end lost 2 bases, the J end lost 4 bases, and 13 bases lay between the germline ends. This CDR3 has 15 amino acids. Looked up from germline, CDR1 is SGHTA and CDR2 is FQGNSA. The CDR3 region is CASSLMYRGADTQYF. The CDR3 DNA sequence: TGTGCCAGCAGCTTAATGTATAGAGGGGCAGATACGCAGTATTTT.

This clonotype was counted between two and nine times. The rearrangement uses TRBV20-1 and TRBJ1-3; TRBD1 matches 8 bases. This CDR3 is built from 13 residues. Germline V gives CDR1 DFQATT, CDR2 SNEGSKA (reference sequence). The V gene end was trimmed by 8 bases and the J gene end by 0 bases; junction bases not matched to a gene: 3. CDR3 sequence reads: CSTTGVSGNTIYF. For the CDR3, the DNA is TGCAGTACGACAGGGGTCTCTGGAAACACCATATATTTT.